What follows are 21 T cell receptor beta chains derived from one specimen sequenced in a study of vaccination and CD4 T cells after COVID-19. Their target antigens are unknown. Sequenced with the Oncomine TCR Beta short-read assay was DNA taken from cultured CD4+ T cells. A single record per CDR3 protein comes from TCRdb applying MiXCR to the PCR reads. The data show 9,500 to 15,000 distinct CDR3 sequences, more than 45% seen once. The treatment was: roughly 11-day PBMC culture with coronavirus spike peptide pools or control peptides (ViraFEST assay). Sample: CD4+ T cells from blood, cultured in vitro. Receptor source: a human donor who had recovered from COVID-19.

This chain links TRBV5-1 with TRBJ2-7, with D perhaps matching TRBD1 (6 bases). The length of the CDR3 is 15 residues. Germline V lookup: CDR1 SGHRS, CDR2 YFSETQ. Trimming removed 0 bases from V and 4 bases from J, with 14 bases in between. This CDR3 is CASSLVRQGTYEQYF. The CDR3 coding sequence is TGCGCCAGCAGCTTGGTGCGTCAGGGGACGTACGAGCAGTACTTC. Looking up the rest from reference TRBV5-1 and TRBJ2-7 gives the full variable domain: KAGVTQTPRYLIKTRGQQVTLSCSPISGHRSVSWYQQTPGQGLQFLFEYFSETQRNKGNFPGRFSGRQFSNSRSEMNVSTLELGDSALYLCASSLVRQGTYEQYFGPGTRLTVT.

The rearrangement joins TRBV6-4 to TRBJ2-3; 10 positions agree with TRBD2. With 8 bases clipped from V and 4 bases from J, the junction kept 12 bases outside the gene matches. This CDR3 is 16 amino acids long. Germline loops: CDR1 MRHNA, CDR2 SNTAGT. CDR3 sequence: CASGMRLAGVADTQYF. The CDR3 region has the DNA TGTGCCAGCGGCATGCGGCTAGCGGGAGTGGCAGATACGCAGTATTTT.

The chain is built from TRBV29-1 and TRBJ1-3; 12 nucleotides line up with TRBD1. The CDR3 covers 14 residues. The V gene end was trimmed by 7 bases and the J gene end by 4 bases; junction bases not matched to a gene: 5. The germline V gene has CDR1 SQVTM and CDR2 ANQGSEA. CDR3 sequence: CSARDRGPGNTIYF. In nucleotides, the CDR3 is TGCAGCGCCCGGGACAGGGGGCCAGGAAACACCATATATTTT.

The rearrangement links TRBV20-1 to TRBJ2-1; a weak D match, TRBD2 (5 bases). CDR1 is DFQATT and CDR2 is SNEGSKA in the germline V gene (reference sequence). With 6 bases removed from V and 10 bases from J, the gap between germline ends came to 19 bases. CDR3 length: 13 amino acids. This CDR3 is CSAALSGPEEQFF. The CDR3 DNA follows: TGCAGTGCGGCGCTGAGCGGACCGGAGGAGCAGTTCTTC.

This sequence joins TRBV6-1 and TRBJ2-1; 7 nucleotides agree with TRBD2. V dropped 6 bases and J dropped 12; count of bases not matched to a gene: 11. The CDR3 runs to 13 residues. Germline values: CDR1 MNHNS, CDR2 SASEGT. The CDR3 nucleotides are TGTGCCAGCAGCCGGGGGGACTCCCACCGGCAGTTCTTC. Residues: CASSRGDSHRQFF.

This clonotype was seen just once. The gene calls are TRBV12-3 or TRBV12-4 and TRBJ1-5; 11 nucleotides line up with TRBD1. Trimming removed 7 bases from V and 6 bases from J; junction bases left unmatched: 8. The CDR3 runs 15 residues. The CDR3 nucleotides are TGTGCCAGCAATCCCGGGACAGGGGGGGGTCAGCCCCAGCATTTT. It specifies CASNPGTGGGQPQHF.

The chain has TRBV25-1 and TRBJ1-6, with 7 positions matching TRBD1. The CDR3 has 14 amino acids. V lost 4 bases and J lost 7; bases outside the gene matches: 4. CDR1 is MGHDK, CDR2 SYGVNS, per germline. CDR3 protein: CASSAEGANSPLHF. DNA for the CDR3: TGTGCCAGCAGTGCCGAGGGGGCGAATTCACCCCTCCACTTT.

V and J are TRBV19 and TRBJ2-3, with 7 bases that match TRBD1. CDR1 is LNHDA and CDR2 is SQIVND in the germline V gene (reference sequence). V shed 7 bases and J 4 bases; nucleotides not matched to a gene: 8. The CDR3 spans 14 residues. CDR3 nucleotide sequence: TGTGCCAGTAATCGGCAGGGGGTGGCAGATACGCAGTATTTT. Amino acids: CASNRQGVADTQYF.

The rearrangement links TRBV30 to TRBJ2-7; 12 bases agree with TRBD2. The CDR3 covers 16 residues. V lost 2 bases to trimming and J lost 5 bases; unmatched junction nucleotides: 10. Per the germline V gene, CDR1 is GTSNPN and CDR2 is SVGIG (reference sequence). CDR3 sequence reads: CAWSTGLAGTLDEQYF. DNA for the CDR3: TGTGCCTGGAGTACAGGACTAGCGGGGACCTTGGACGAGCAGTACTTC.

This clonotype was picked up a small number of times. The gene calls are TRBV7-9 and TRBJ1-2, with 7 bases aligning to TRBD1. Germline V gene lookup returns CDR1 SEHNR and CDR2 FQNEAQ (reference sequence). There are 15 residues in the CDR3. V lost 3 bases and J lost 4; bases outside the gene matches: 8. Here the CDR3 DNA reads TGTGCCAGCAGCTTTTTGACAGGGAATGGCTATGGCTACACCTTC. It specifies CASSFLTGNGYGYTF.

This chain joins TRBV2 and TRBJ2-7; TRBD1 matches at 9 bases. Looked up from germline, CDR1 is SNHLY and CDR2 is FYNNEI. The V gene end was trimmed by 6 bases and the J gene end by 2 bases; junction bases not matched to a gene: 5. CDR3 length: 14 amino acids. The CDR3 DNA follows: TGTGCCAGCAGAGCCGGGACAGGGACCTACGAGCAGTACTTC. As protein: CASRAGTGTYEQYF. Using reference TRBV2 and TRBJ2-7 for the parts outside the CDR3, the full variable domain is EPEVTQTPSHQVTQMGQEVILRCVPISNHLYFYWYRQILGQKVEFLVSFYNNEISEKSEIFDDQFSVERPDGSNFTLKIRSTKLEDSAMYFCASRAGTGTYEQYFGPGTRLTVT.

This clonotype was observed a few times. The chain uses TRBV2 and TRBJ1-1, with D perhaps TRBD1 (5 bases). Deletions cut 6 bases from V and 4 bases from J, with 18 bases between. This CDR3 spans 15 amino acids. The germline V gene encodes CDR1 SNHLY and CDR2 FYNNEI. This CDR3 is CASRAEGRLGTEAFF. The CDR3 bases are TGTGCCAGCAGGGCGGAGGGACGTTTGGGCACTGAAGCTTTCTTT.

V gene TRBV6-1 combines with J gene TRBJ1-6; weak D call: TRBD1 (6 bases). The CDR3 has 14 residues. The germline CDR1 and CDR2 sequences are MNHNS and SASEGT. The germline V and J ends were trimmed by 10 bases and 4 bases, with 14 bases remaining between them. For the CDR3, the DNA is TGTGCCACCCTAGGGGGTTCTTATAATTCACCCCTCCACTTT. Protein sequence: CATLGGSYNSPLHF.

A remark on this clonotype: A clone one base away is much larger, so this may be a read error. The CDR3 region has the DNA TGTGCCAGCAGCCTTAGGTCCGGAAACACCATATATTTT. Its protein product is CASSLRSGNTIYF. The J gene is TRBJ1-3, the V gene TRBV28; no clear D gene. The CDR3 spans 13 residues. With 6 bases removed from V and 4 bases from J, the gap between germline ends came to 10 bases. CDR1 MDHEN and CDR2 SYDVKM come from the germline V gene.

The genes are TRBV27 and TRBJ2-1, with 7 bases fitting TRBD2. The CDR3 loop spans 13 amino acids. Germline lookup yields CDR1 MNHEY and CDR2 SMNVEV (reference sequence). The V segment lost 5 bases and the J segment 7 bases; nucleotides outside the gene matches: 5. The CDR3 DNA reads TGTGCCAGCAGTGTCACTAGCGTGAATGAGCAGTTCTTC. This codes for CASSVTSVNEQFF.

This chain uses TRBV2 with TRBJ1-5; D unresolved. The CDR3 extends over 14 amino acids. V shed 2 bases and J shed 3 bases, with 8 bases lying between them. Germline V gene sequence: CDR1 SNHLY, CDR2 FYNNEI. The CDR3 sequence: CASSEYNVNQPQHF. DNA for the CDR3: TGTGCCAGCAGTGAATACAACGTCAATCAGCCCCAGCATTTT. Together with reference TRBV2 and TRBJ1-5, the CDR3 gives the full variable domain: EPEVTQTPSHQVTQMGQEVILRCVPISNHLYFYWYRQILGQKVEFLVSFYNNEISEKSEIFDDQFSVERPDGSNFTLKIRSTKLEDSAMYFCASSEYNVNQPQHFGDGTRLSIL.

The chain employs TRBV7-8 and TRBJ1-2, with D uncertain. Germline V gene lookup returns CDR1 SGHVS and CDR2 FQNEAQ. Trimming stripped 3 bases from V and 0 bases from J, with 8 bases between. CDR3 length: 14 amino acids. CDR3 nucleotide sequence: TGTGCCAGCAGCTTTACAGCGTCTAACTATGGCTACACCTTC. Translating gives CASSFTASNYGYTF. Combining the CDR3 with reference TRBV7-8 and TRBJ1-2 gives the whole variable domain GAGVSQSPRYKVAKRGQDVALRCDPISGHVSLFWYQQALGQGPEFLTYFQNEAQLDKSGLPSDRFFAERPEGSVSTLKIQRTQQEDSAVYLCASSFTASNYGYTFGSGTRLTVV.

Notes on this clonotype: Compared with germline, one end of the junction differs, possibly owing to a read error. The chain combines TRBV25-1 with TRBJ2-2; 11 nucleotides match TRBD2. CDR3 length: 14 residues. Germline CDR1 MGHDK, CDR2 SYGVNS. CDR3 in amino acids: CASSGLAGWGELFF. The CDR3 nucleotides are TGCGCCAGCAGTGGACTAGCGGGTTGGGGGGAGCTGTTTTTT.

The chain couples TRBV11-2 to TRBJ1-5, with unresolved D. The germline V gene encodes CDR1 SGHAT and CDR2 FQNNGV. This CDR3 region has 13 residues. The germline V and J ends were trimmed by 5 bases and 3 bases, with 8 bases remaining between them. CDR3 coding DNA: TGTGCCAGCAGCCTGGACTTCAATCAGCCCCAGCATTTT. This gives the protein CASSLDFNQPQHF.

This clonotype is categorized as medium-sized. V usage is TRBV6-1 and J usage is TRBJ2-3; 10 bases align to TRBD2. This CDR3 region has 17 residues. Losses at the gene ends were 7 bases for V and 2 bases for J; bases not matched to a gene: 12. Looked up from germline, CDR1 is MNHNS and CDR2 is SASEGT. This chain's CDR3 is CASTEGIAGGPTDTQYF. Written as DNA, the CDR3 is TGTGCCAGCACGGAGGGGATAGCGGGAGGCCCCACAGATACGCAGTATTTT.

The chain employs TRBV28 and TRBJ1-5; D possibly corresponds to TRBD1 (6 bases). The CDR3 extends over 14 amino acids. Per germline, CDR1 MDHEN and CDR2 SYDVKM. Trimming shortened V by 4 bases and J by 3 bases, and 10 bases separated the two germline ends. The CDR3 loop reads CASSSTGVNQPQHF. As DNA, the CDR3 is TGTGCCAGCAGTTCGACAGGCGTCAATCAGCCCCAGCATTTT.